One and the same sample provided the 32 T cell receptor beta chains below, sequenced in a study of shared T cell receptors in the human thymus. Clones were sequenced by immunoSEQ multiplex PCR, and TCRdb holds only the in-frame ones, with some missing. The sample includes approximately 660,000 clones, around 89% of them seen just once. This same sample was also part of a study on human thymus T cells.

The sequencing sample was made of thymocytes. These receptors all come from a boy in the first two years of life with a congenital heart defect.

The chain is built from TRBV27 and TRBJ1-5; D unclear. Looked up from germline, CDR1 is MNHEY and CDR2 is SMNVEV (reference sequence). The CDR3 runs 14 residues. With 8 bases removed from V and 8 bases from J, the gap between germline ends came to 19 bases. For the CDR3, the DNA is TGTGCCAGCCGGAGGAAGGAAGATGCTGAGCCCCAGCATTTT. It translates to CASRRKEDAEPQHF.

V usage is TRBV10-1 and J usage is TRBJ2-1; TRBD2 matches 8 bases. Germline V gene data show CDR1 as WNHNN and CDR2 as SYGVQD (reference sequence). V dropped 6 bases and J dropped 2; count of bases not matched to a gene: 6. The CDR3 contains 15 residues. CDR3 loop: CASSSGTRTYNEQFF. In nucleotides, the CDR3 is TGCGCCAGCAGCTCCGGGACTAGGACCTACAATGAGCAGTTCTTC.

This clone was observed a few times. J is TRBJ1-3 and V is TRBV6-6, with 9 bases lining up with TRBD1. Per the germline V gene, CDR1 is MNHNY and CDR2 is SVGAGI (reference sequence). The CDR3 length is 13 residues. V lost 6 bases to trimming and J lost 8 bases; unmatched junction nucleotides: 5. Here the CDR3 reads CASRIQGADTIYF. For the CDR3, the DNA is TGTGCCAGCAGAATACAGGGGGCGGACACCATATATTTT.

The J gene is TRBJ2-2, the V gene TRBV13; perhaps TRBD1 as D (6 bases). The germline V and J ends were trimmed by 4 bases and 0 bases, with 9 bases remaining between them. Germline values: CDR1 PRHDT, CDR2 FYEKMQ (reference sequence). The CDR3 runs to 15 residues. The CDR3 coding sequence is TGTGCCAGCAGCTACAGGGCCTCGAACACCGGGGAGCTGTTTTTT. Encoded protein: CASSYRASNTGELFF.

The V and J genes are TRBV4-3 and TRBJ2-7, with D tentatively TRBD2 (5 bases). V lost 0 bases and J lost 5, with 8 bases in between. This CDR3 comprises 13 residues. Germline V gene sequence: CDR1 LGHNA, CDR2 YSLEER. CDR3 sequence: CASSQEVEDEQYF. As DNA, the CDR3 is TGCGCCAGCAGCCAAGAAGTGGAGGACGAGCAGTACTTC.

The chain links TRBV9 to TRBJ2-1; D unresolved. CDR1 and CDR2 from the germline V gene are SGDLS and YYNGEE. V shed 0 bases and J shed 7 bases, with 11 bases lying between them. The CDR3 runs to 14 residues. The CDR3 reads CASSVGTPVNEQFF. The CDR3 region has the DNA TGTGCCAGCAGCGTAGGCACCCCAGTGAATGAGCAGTTCTTC.

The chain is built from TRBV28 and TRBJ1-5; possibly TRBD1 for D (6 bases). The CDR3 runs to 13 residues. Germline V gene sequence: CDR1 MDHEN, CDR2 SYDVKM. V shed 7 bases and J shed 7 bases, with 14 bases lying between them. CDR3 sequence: CASTSGGPQPQHF. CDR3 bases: TGTGCCAGCACCTCGGGGGGGCCCCAGCCCCAGCATTTT.

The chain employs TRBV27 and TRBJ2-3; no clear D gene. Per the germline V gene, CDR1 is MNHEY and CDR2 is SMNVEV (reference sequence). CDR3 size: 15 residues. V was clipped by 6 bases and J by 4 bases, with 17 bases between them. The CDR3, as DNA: TGTGCCAGCAGCCTTGGGCCGATTATAGCAGATACGCAGTATTTT. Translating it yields CASSLGPIIADTQYF.

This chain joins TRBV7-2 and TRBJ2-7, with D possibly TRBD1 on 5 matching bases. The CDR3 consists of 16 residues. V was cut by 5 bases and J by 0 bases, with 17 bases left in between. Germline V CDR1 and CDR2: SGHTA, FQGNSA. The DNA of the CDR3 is TGTGCCAGCAGCCCTCCCCCTCCCAGGGCCTCCTACGAGCAGTACTTC. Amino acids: CASSPPPPRASYEQYF.

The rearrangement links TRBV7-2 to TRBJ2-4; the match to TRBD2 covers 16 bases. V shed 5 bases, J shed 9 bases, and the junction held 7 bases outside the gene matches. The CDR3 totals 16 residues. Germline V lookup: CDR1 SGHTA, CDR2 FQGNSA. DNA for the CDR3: TGTGCCAGCAGCCCCGGGACTAGCGGGAGGGAGGGCATTCAGTACTTC. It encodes CASSPGTSGREGIQYF.

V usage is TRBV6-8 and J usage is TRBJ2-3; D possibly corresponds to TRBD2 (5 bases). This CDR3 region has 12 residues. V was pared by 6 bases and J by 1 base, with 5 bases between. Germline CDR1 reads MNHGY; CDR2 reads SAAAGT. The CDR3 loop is CASRLGTDTQYF. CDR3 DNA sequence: TGTGCCAGCAGACTAGGCACAGATACGCAGTATTTT.

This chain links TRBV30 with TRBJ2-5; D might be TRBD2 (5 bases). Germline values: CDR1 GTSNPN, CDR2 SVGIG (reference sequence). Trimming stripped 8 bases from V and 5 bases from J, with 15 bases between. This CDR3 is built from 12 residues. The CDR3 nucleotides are TGTGCCGGAACACTAGTTGACGAGACCCAGTACTTC. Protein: CAGTLVDETQYF.

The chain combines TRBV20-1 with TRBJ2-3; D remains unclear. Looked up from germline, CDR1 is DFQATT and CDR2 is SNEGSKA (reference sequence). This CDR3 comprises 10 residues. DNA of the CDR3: TGCAGCCCCCAGGCGGATACGCAGTATTTT. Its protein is CSPQADTQYF.

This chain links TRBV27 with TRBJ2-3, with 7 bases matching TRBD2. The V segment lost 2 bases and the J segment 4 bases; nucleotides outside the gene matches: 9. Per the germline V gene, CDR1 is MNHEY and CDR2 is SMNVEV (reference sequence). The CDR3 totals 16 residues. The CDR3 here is CASSLGLPGGPDTQYF. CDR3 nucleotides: TGTGCCAGCAGTTTAGGTTTGCCGGGAGGTCCAGATACGCAGTATTTT.

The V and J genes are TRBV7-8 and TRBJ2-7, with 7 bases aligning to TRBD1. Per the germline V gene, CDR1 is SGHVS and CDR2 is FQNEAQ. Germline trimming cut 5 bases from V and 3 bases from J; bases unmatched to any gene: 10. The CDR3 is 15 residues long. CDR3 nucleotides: TGTGCCAGCAGCCAAAAGACAGGGATAAGCTACGAGCAGTACTTC. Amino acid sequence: CASSQKTGISYEQYF.

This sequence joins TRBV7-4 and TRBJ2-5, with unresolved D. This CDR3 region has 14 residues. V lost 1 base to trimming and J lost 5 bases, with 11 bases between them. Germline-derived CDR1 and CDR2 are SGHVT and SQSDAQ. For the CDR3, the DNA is TGTGCCAGCAGCTTAGGCGCTAAGAACGAGACCCAGTACTTC. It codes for CASSLGAKNETQYF.

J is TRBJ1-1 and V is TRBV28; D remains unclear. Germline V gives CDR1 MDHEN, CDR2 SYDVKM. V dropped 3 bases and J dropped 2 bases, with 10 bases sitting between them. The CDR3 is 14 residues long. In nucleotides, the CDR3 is TGTGCCAGCAGTTTTAGGAGTGGCAACACTGAAGCTTTCTTT. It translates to CASSFRSGNTEAFF.

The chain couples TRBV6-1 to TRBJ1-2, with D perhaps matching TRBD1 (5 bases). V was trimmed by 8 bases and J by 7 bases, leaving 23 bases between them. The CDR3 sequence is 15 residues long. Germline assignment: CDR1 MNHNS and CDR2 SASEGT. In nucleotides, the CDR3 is TGTGCCAGCCTTCCCGGTGGGGGGGGTGTTGGTGGCTACACCTTC. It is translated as CASLPGGGGVGGYTF.

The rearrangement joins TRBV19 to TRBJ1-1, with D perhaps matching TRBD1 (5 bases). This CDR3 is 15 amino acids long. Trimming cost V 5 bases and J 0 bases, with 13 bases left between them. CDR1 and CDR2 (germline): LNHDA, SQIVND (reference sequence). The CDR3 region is CASSSVGTMNTEAFF. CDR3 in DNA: TGTGCCAGTAGTTCCGTAGGGACTATGAACACTGAAGCTTTCTTT.

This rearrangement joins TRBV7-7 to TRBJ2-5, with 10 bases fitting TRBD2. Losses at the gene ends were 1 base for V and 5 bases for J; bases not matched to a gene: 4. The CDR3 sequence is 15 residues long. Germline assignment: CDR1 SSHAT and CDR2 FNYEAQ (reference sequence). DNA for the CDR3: TGTGCCAGCAGCTTAGGACTAGCGGGTCAGGAGACCCAGTACTTC. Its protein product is CASSLGLAGQETQYF.

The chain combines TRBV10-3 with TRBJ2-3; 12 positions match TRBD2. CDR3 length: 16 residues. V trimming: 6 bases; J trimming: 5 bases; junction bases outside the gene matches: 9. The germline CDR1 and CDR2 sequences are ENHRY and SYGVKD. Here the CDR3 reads CAIRDTSGRTIDTQYF. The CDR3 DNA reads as TGTGCCATCAGGGATACTAGCGGGAGGACTATAGATACGCAGTATTTT.

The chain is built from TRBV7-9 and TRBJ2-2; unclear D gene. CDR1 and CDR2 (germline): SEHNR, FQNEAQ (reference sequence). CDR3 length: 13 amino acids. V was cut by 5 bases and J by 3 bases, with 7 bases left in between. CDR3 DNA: TGTGCCAGCAGCCCTCCCTACACCGGGGAGCTGTTTTTT. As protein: CASSPPYTGELFF.

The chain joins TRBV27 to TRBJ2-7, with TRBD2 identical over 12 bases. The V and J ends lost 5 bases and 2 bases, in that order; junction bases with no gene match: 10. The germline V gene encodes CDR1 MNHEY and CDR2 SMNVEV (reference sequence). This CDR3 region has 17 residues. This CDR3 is CASSLHSRLAGAYEQYF. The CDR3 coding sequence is TGTGCCAGCAGTCTCCACTCCAGACTAGCGGGGGCCTACGAGCAGTACTTC.

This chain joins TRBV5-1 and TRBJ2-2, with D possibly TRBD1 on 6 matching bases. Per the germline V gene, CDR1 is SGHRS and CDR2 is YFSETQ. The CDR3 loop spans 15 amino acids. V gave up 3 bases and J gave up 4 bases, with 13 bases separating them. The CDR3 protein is CASSSPQGFTGELFF. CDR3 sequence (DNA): TGCGCCAGCAGCTCCCCACAGGGATTCACCGGGGAGCTGTTTTTT. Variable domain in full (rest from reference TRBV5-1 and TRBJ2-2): KAGVTQTPRYLIKTRGQQVTLSCSPISGHRSVSWYQQTPGQGLQFLFEYFSETQRNKGNFPGRFSGRQFSNSRSEMNVSTLELGDSALYLCASSSPQGFTGELFFGEGSRLTVL.

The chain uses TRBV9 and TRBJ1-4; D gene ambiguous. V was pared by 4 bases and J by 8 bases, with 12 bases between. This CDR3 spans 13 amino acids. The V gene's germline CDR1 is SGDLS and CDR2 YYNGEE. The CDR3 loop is CASSFGIGEKLFF. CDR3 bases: TGTGCCAGCAGCTTCGGGATCGGGGAAAAACTGTTTTTT.

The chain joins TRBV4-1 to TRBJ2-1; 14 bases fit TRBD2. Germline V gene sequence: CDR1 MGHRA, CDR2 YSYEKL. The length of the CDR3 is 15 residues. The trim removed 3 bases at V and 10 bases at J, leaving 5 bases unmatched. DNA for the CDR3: TGCGCCAGCAGCCATGGGACTAGCGGGAGAGGCGAGCAGTTCTTC. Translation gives CASSHGTSGRGEQFF.

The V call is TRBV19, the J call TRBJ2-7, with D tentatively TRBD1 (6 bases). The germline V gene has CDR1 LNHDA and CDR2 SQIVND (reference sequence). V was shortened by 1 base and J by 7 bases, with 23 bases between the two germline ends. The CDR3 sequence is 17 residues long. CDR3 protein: CASSIVLGGQASGEQYF. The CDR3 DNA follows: TGTGCCAGTAGTATAGTTTTAGGGGGTCAGGCGTCGGGGGAGCAGTACTTC.

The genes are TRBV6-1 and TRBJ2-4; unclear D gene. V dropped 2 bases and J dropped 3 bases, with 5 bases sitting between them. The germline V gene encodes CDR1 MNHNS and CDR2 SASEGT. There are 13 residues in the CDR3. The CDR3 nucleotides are TGTGCCAGCAGTGAAAATATCAAAAACATTCAGTACTTC. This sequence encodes CASSENIKNIQYF.

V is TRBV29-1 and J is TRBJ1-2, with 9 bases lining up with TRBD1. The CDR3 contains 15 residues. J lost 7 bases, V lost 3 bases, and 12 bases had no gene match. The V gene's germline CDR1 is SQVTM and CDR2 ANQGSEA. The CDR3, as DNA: TGCAGCGTTGAGGGGAAACAGGGGGCGCGCAGTGGCTACACCTTC. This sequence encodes CSVEGKQGARSGYTF.

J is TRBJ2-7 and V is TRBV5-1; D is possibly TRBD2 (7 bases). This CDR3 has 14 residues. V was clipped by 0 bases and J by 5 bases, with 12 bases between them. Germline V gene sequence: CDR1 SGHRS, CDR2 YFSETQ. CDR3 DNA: TGCGCCAGCAGCTTGGCCGGGGGGCAGGACGAGCAGTACTTC. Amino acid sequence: CASSLAGGQDEQYF.

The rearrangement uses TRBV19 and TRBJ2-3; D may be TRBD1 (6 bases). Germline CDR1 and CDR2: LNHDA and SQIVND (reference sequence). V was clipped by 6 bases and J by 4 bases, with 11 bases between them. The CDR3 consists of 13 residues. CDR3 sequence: CASSTKGADTQYF. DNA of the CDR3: TGTGCCAGTAGCACGAAGGGGGCAGATACGCAGTATTTT. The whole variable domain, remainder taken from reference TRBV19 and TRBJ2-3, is DGGITQSPKYLFRKEGQNVTLSCEQNLNHDAMYWYRQDPGQGLRLIYYSQIVNDFQKGDIAEGYSVSREKKESFPLTVTSAQKNPTAFYLCASSTKGADTQYFGPGTRLTVL.

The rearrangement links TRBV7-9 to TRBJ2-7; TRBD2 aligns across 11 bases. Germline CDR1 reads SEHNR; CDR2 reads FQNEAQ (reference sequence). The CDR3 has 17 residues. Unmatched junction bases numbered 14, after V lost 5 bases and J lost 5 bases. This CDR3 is CASSVPLAGDGLDEQYF. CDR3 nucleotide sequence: TGTGCCAGCAGCGTACCACTAGCGGGAGACGGTCTTGACGAGCAGTACTTC. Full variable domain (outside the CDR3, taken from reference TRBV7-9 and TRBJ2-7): DTGVSQNPRHKITKRGQNVTFRCDPISEHNRLYWYRQTLGQGPEFLTYFQNEAQLEKSRLLSDRFSAERPKGSFSTLEIQRTEQGDSAMYLCASSVPLAGDGLDEQYFGPGTRLTVT.